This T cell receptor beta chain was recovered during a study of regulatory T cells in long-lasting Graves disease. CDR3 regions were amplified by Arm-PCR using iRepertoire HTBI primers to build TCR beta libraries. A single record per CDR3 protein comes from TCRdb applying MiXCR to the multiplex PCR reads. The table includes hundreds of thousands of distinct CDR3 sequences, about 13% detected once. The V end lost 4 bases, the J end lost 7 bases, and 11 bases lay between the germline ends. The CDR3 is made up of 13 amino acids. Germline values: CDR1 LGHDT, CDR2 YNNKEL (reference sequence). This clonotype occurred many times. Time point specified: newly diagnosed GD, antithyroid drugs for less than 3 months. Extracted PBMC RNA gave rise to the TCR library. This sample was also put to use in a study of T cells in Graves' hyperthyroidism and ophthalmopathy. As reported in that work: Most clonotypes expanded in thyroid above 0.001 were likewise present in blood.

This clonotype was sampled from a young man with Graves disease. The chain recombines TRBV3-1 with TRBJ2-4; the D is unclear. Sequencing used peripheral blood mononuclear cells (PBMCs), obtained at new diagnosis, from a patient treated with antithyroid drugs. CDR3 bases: TGTGCCAGCAGCCGTGGACCGACTAACATTCAGTACTTC. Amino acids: CASSRGPTNIQYF.